This T cell receptor (beta chain) was recorded in a study of cytomegalovirus exposure and HLA in healthy donors. As regards this clone: Its specificity is not known.

The PCR made use of 60 Vbeta and 13 Jbeta primers. Generated by immunoSEQ multiplex PCR, the TCRdb table keeps only in-frame clones and is missing some. Of under 200,000 clones listed, around 80% are singletons. Whole-study results and caveats: In an earlier analysis, about 87% or about 30%: the productive usage of most TCR beta V segments.

Sequencing was performed on PBMCs. This sequence was found in a man aged 35 to 55 in good health and CMV-seronegative.

CDR3 nucleotide sequence: TGTGCCAGCAGCTCTCGACGGGACTCTGGAAACACCATATATTTT. Translating gives CASSSRRDSGNTIYF. The V gene is TRBV13, the J gene TRBJ1-3, with no clear D. Between the trimmed V and J ends, which lost 4 bases and 0 bases, there was a span of 10 bases. Germline V lookup: CDR1 PRHDT, CDR2 FYEKMQ (reference sequence). The CDR3 length is 15 residues.